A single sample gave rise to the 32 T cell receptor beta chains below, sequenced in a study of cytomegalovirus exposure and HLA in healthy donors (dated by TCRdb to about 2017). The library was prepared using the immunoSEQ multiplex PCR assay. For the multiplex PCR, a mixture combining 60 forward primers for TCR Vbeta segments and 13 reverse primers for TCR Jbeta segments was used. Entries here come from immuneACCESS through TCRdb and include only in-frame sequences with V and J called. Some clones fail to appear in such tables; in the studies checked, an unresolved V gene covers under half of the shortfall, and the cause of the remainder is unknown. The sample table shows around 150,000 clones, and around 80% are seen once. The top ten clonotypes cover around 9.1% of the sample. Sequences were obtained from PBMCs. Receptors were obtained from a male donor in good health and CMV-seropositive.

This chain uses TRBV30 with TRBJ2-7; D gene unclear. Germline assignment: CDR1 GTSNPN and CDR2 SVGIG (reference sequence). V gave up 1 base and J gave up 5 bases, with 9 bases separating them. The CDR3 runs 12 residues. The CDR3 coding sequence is TGTGCCTGGAGTGGCCTCCAGAACGAGCAGTACTTC. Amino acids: CAWSGLQNEQYF.

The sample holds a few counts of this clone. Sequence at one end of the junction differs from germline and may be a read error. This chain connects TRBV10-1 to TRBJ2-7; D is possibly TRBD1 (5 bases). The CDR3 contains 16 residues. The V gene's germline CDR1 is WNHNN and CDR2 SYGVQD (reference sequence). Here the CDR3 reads CASSESIRAKSSEQYF. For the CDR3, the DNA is TGCGCCAGCAGTGAGTCGATCAGGGCCAAGTCCTCCGAGCAGTACTTC.

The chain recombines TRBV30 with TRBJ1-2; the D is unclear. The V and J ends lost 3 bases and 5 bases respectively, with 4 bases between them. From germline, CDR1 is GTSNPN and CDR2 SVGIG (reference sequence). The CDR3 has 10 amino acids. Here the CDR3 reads CAWSGYGYTF. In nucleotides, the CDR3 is TGTGCCTGGAGCGGGTATGGCTACACCTTC.

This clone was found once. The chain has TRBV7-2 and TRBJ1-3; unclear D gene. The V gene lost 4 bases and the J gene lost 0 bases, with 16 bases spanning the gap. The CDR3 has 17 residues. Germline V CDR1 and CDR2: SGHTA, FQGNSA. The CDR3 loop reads CASSSSRTLLSGNTIYF. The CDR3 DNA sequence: TGTGCCAGCAGCTCTTCCCGGACTCTCCTCTCTGGAAACACCATATATTTT.

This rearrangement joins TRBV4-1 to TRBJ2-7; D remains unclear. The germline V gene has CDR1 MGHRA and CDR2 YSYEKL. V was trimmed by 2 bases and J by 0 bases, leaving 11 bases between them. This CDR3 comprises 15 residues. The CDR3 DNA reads TGCGCCAGCAGCCAACCCGCTGGCCTCTCCTACGAGCAGTACTTC. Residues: CASSQPAGLSYEQYF.

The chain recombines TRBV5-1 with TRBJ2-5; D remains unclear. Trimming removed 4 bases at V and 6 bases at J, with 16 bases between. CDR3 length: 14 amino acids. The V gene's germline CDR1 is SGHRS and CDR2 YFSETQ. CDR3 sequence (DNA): TGCGCCAGCAGCACGGAGAATTTTTGGAAGACCCAGTACTTC. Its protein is CASSTENFWKTQYF.

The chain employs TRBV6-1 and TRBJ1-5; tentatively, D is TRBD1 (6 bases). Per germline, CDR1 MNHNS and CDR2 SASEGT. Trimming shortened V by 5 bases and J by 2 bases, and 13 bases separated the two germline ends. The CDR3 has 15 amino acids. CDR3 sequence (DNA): TGTGCCAGCAGTCTGTTCGAGGGGGGCAATCAGCCCCAGCATTTT. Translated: CASSLFEGGNQPQHF.

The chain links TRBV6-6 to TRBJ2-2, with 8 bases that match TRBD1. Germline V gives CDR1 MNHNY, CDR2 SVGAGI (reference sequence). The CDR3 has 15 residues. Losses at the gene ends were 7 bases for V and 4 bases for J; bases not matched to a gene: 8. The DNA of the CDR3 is TGTGCCAGCATCGGGGACAGGATAATCACCGGGGAGCTGTTTTTT. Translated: CASIGDRIITGELFF.

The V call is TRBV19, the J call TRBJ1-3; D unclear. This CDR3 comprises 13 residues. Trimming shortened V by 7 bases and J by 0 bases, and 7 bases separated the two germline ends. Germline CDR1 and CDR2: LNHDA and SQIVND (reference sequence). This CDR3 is CASTGRSGNTIYF. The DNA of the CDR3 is TGTGCCAGTACAGGCCGCTCTGGAAACACCATATATTTT.

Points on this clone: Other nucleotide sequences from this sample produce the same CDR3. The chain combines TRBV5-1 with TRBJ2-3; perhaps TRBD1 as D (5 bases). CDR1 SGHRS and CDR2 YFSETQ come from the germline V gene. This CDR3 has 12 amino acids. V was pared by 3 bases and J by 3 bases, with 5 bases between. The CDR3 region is CASSSGTDTQYF. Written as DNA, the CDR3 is TGCGCCAGCAGCTCAGGGACAGATACGCAGTATTTT.

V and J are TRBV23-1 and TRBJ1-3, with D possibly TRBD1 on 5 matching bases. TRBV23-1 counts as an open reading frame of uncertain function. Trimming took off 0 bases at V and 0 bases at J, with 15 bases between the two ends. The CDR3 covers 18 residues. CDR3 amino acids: CASSQSSNRPFSGNTIYF. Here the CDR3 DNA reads TGCGCCAGCAGTCAATCGAGCAACAGGCCTTTCTCTGGAAACACCATATATTTT.

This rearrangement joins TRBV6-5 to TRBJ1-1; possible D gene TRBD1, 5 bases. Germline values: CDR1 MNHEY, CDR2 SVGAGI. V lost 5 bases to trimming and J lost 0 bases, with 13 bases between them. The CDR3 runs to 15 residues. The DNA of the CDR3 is TGTGCCAGCAGTCGACAACAGGCTTTGAACACTGAAGCTTTCTTT. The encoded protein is CASSRQQALNTEAFF.

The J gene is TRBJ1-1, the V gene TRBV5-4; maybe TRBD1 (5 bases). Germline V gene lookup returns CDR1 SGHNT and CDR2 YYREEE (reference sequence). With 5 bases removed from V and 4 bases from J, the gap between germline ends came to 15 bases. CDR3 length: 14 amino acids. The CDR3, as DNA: TGTGCCAGCAGGGGTGGGGGGATAGCCACTGAAGCTTTCTTT. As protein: CASRGGGIATEAFF.

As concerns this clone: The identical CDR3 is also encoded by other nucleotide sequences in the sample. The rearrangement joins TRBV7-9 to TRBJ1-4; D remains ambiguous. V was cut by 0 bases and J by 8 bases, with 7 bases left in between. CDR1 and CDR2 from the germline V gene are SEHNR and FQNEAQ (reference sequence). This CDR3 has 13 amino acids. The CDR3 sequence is CASSLAPGEKLFF. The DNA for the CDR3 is TGTGCCAGCAGCTTAGCCCCCGGGGAAAAACTGTTTTTT.

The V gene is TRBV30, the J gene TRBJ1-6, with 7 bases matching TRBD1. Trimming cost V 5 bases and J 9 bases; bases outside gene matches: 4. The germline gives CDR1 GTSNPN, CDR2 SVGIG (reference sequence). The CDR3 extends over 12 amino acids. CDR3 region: CAWDRAASPLHF. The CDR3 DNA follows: TGTGCCTGGGACAGGGCAGCTTCACCCCTCCACTTT. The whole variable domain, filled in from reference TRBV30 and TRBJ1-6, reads SQTIHQWPATLVQPVGSPLSLECTVEGTSNPNLYWYRQAAGRGLQLLFYSVGIGQISSEVPQNLSASRPQDRQFILSSKKLLLSDSGFYLCAWDRAASPLHFGNGTRLTVT.

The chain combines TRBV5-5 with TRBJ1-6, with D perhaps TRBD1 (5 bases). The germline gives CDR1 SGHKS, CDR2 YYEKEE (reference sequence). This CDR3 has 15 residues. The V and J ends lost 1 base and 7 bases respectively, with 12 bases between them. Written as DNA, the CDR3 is TGTGCCAGCAGCTTGTCGACAGCGAACAATTCACCCCTCCACTTT. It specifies CASSLSTANNSPLHF.

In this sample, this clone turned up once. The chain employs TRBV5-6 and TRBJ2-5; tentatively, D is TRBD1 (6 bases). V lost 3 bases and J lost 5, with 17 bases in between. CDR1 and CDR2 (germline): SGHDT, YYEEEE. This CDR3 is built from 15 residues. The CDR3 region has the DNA TGTGCCAGCAGCTCCCTCTGGGACACGGGGGAGACCCAGTACTTC. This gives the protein CASSSLWDTGETQYF. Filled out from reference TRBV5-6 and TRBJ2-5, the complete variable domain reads DAGVTQSPTHLIKTRGQQVTLRCSPKSGHDTVSWYQQALGQGPQFIFQYYEEEERQRGNFPDRFSGHQFPNYSSELNVNALLLGDSALYLCASSSLWDTGETQYFGPGTRLLVL.

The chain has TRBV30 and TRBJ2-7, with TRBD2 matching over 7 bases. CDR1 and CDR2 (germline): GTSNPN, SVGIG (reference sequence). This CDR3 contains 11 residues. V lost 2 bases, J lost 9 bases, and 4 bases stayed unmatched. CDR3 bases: TGTGCCTGGAGTCCCTCGGGGGGGCAGTACTTC. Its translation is CAWSPSGGQYF. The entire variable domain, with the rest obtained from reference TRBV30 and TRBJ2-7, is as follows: SQTIHQWPATLVQPVGSPLSLECTVEGTSNPNLYWYRQAAGRGLQLLFYSVGIGQISSEVPQNLSASRPQDRQFILSSKKLLLSDSGFYLCAWSPSGGQYFGPGTRLTVT.

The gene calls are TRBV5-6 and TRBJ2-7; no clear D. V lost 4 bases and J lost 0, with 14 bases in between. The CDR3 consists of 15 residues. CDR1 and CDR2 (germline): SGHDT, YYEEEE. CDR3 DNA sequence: TGTGCCAGCAGCCCGGAGAGGTTCAGCTCCTACGAGCAGTACTTC. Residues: CASSPERFSSYEQYF.

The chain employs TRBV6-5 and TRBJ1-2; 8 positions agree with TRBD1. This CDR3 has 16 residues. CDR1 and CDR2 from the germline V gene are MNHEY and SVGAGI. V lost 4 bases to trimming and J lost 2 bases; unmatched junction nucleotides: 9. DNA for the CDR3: TGTGCCAGCAGTTCCTACGACAGGGGCGTGAACTATGGCTACACCTTC. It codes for CASSSYDRGVNYGYTF.

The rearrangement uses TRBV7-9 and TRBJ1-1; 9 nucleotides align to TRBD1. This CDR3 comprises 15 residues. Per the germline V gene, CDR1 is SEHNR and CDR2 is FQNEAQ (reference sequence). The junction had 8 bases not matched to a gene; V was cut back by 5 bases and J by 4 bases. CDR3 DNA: TGTGCCAGCAGCCCAACACAGGGGGCGGGCACTGAAGCTTTCTTT. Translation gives CASSPTQGAGTEAFF.

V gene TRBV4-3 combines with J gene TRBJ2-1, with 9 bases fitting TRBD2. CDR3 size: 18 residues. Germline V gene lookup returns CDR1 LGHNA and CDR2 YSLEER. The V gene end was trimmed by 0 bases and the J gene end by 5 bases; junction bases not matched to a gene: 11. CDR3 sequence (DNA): TGCGCCAGCAGCCAAGAAACGCCAGTGGGACTAGCCCACAATGAGCAGTTCTTC. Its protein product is CASSQETPVGLAHNEQFF.

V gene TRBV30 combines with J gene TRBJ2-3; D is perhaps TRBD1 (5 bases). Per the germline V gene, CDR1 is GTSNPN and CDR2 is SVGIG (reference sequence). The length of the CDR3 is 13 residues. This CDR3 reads CACRALGTDTQYF. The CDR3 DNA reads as TGTGCTTGCAGGGCTCTCGGCACAGATACGCAGTATTTT. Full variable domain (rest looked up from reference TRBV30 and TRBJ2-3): SQTIHQWPATLVQPVGSPLSLECTVEGTSNPNLYWYRQAAGRGLQLLFYSVGIGQISSEVPQNLSASRPQDRQFILSSKKLLLSDSGFYLCACRALGTDTQYFGPGTRLTVL.

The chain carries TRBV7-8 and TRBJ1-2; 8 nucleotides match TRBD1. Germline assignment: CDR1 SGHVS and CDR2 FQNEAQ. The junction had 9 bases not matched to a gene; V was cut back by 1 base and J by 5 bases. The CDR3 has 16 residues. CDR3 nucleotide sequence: TGTGCCAGCAGCTTAGGGGCAGGGGGCACCTCTTATGGCTACACCTTC. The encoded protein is CASSLGAGGTSYGYTF. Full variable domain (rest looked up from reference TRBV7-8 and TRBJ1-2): GAGVSQSPRYKVAKRGQDVALRCDPISGHVSLFWYQQALGQGPEFLTYFQNEAQLDKSGLPSDRFFAERPEGSVSTLKIQRTQQEDSAVYLCASSLGAGGTSYGYTFGSGTRLTVV.

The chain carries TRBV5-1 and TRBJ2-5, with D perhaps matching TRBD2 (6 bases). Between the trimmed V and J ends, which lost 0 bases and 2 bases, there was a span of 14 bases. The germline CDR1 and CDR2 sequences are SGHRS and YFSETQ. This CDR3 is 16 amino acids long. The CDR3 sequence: CASSLGRVPSQETQYF. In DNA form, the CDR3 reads TGCGCCAGCAGCTTGGGGAGGGTTCCCTCACAAGAGACCCAGTACTTC.

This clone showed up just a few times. Written as DNA, the CDR3 is TGTGCCAGCACCTCGGGGGGGAGCTCCTACGAGCAGTACTTC. Translating it yields CASTSGGSSYEQYF. V is TRBV7-2 and J is TRBJ2-7; TRBD2 agrees at 8 bases. Germline V gives CDR1 SGHTA, CDR2 FQGNSA. Trimming took 7 bases from V and 0 from J; bases not matched to a gene: 5. The CDR3 is made up of 14 amino acids.

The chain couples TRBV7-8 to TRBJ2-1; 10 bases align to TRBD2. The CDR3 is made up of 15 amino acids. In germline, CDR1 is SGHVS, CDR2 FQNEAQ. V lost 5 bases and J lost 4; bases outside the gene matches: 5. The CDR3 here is CASSMTSGFYNEQFF. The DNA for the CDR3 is TGTGCCAGCAGCATGACTAGCGGGTTTTACAATGAGCAGTTCTTC.

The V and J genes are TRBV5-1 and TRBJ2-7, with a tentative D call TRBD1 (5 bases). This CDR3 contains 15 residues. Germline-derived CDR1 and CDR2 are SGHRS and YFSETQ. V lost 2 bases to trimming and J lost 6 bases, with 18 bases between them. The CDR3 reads CASSFESGPPIEQYF. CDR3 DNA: TGCGCCAGCAGCTTTGAGTCAGGGCCCCCGATCGAGCAGTACTTC.

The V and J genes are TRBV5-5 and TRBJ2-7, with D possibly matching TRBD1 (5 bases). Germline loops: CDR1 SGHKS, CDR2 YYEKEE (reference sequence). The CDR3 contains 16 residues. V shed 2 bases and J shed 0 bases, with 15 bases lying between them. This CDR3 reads CASSFRLRVNSYEQYF. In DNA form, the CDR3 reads TGTGCCAGCAGCTTCCGGCTCAGGGTCAACTCCTACGAGCAGTACTTC.

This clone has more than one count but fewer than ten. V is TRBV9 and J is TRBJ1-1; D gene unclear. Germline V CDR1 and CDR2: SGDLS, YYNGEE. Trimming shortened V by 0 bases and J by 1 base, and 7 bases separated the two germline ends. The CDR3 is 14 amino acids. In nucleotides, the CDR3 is TGTGCCAGCAGCGTAGCGGCAGGGAACACTGAAGCTTTCTTT. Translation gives CASSVAAGNTEAFF.

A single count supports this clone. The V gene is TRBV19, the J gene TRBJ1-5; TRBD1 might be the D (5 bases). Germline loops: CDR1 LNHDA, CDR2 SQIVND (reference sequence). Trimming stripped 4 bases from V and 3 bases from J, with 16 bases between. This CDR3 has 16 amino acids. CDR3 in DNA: TGTGCCAGTAGTACCCCGTGGGGCAGCGCCAATCAGCCCCAGCATTTT. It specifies CASSTPWGSANQPQHF. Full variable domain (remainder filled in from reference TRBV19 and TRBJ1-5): DGGITQSPKYLFRKEGQNVTLSCEQNLNHDAMYWYRQDPGQGLRLIYYSQIVNDFQKGDIAEGYSVSREKKESFPLTVTSAQKNPTAFYLCASSTPWGSANQPQHFGDGTRLSIL.

CDR3 residues: CATRGDRGSYEQYF. The CDR3 DNA is TGTGCCACCAGGGGGGACAGGGGGTCCTACGAGCAGTACTTC. This chain links TRBV6-1 with TRBJ2-7; TRBD1 agrees at 11 bases. This CDR3 has 14 amino acids. CDR1 and CDR2 (germline): MNHNS, SASEGT. V was clipped by 10 bases and J by 1 base; unmatched bases: 6.